The 23 T cell receptor beta chains listed next were all sequenced from one sample in a study of CD8+ T cells in alopecia areata. cDNA serving as the sequencing template came from extracted, reverse transcribed RNA. Measured with immunoSEQ multiplex PCR; TCRdb has only the in-frame clones, and not every one. The table includes some 110,000 clones, roughly two fifths detected once. The sequenced sample was CD4+ T cells sorted from blood. The receptors come from a human donor with alopecia areata.

V is TRBV7-2 and J is TRBJ2-5; the match to TRBD1 covers 9 bases. The V and J ends lost 5 bases and 5 bases, in that order; junction bases with no gene match: 15. The length of the CDR3 is 17 residues. The germline V gene encodes CDR1 SGHTA and CDR2 FQGNSA. The CDR3 loop is CASSELSGTGWSETQYF. For the CDR3, the DNA is TGTGCCAGCAGCGAACTTTCCGGGACAGGGTGGTCGGAGACCCAGTACTTC.

This clone has only a few counts. The CDR3 bases are TGCGCCAGCAGCCCGGACAGGGAGGAGCAGTACTTC. Translation gives CASSPDREEQYF. This chain uses TRBV5-1 with TRBJ2-7; 8 bases fit TRBD1. Germline V lookup: CDR1 SGHRS, CDR2 YFSETQ. J lost 7 bases, V lost 4 bases, and 4 bases had no gene match. The CDR3 has 12 residues.

The chain combines TRBV4-2 with TRBJ2-3, with a possible D match to TRBD1 (6 bases). Trimming left V 4 bases short and J 3 bases short, with 11 bases between. Germline V gene lookup returns CDR1 LGHNA and CDR2 YNFKEQ. The CDR3 totals 14 residues. The CDR3 is CASSLLQGTDTQYF. The CDR3 bases are TGTGCCAGCAGCCTCCTACAGGGAACAGATACGCAGTATTTT.

This chain connects TRBV29-1 to TRBJ2-1; D ambiguous. The CDR3 extends over 14 amino acids. Germline V gene sequence: CDR1 SQVTM, CDR2 ANQGSEA. V shed 3 bases and J shed 0 bases, with 9 bases lying between them. The CDR3 bases are TGCAGCGTTGACGTCCAGAGCTCCTACAATGAGCAGTTCTTC. As protein: CSVDVQSSYNEQFF.

This clone has only one observation. The rearrangement uses TRBV27 and TRBJ2-5; D call uncertain. CDR3 size: 15 residues. The germline V gene encodes CDR1 MNHEY and CDR2 SMNVEV (reference sequence). The V end lost 6 bases, the J end lost 5 bases, and 19 bases lay between the germline ends. CDR3 in amino acids: CASSPRRTYAETQYF. Here the CDR3 DNA reads TGTGCCAGCAGCCCTCGACGAACCTATGCGGAGACCCAGTACTTC.

This clone was detected only a few times. The J gene is TRBJ2-7, the V gene TRBV29-1; a weak D match, TRBD2 (5 bases). The V gene's germline CDR1 is SQVTM and CDR2 ANQGSEA. V lost 6 bases and J lost 6, with 15 bases in between. This CDR3 spans 12 amino acids. The CDR3 is CSVGEGLGEQYF. CDR3 nucleotides: TGCAGCGTCGGAGAGGGATTAGGCGAGCAGTACTTC.

Only a few counts were recorded for this clone. The V gene is TRBV29-1, the J gene TRBJ1-1; TRBD1 matches 10 bases. The CDR3 runs 17 residues. Germline loops: CDR1 SQVTM, CDR2 ANQGSEA. The ends lost 6 bases at V and 1 base at J; junction bases unmatched: 14. The CDR3 protein is CSVGDRGRVTSNTEAFF. Written as DNA, the CDR3 is TGCAGCGTGGGAGACAGGGGGCGCGTGACCTCGAACACTGAAGCTTTCTTT.

This chain joins TRBV4-1 and TRBJ1-2; 7 nucleotides agree with TRBD1. Germline values: CDR1 MGHRA, CDR2 YSYEKL. With V trimmed by 4 bases and J by 8 bases, 10 bases remained unmatched. The CDR3 is made up of 14 amino acids. CDR3 sequence reads: CASSPGQDGRGYTF. The CDR3 region has the DNA TGCGCCAGCAGCCCCGGACAGGATGGGCGGGGCTACACCTTC.

The sample holds a few counts of this clone. The genes are TRBV29-1 and TRBJ1-1; D remains unclear. The CDR3 totals 13 residues. Germline V CDR1 and CDR2: SQVTM, ANQGSEA. V was cut by 2 bases and J by 0 bases, with 7 bases left in between. Here the CDR3 reads CSVEQLMNTEAFF. CDR3 sequence (DNA): TGCAGCGTTGAACAACTTATGAACACTGAAGCTTTCTTT.

This clone has more than one count but fewer than ten. The CDR3 protein is CSGMRSVGWGLNQPQHF. CDR3 in DNA: TGCAGCGGTATGAGGTCCGTCGGTTGGGGACTCAATCAGCCCCAGCATTTT. The genes are TRBV29-1 and TRBJ1-5, with D possibly matching TRBD1 (5 bases). The CDR3 is 17 residues long. Germline V gene data show CDR1 as SQVTM and CDR2 as ANQGSEA. V was shortened by 7 bases and J by 3 bases, with 25 bases between the two germline ends.

This clone appeared once. This rearrangement joins TRBV29-1 to TRBJ1-2; D unresolved. Germline CDR1 and CDR2: SQVTM and ANQGSEA. V lost 2 bases to trimming and J lost 5 bases, with 15 bases between them. This CDR3 region has 14 residues. The CDR3 bases are TGCAGCGTTGAATCAGCAGTAGGCGTGTATGGCTACACCTTC. Translating gives CSVESAVGVYGYTF. Complete variable domain (other parts from reference TRBV29-1 and TRBJ1-2): SAVISQKPSRDICQRGTSLTIQCQVDSQVTMMFWYRQQPGQSLTLIATANQGSEATYESGFVIDKFPISRPNLTFSTLTVSNMSPEDSSIYLCSVESAVGVYGYTFGSGTRLTVV.

Ten or more counts support this clone. The J gene is TRBJ1-5, the V gene TRBV4-1, with D maybe TRBD1 (5 bases). The V end was cut by 2 bases, the J end by 4 bases, with 12 bases between. The CDR3 contains 15 residues. Germline V lookup: CDR1 MGHRA, CDR2 YSYEKL. CDR3 loop: CASSQRDGRNQPQHF. The CDR3 DNA is TGCGCCAGCAGCCAAAGGGACGGCCGTAATCAGCCCCAGCATTTT.

This rearrangement joins TRBV29-1 to TRBJ1-2, with D perhaps matching TRBD1 (6 bases). The CDR3 sequence is 13 residues long. V lost 6 bases and J 4 bases, leaving 15 bases between the germline ends. Germline CDR1 reads SQVTM; CDR2 reads ANQGSEA. The CDR3 DNA reads as TGCAGCGTACAAATGGGGGCCGGCTATGGCTACACCTTC. Translation gives CSVQMGAGYGYTF.

This clone was counted only a few times. The chain is built from TRBV23-1 and TRBJ2-7; 7 bases match TRBD1. TRBV23-1 is noted as an ORF with a role that remains uncertain. The CDR3 totals 15 residues. J gave up 9 bases and V 7 bases, and 18 bases lay outside the gene matches. In DNA form, the CDR3 reads TGCGCCAGCACCCTGAGCAGGGACAGCGGACTTGGGCAGTACTTC. This encodes CASTLSRDSGLGQYF.

The rearrangement links TRBV29-1 to TRBJ2-3, with 8 bases matching TRBD1. Trimming removed 2 bases from V and 2 bases from J; junction bases left unmatched: 12. The CDR3 loop spans 17 amino acids. CDR1 and CDR2 from the germline V gene are SQVTM and ANQGSEA. The CDR3 reads CSVENRQGARITDTQYF. The DNA for the CDR3 is TGCAGCGTTGAAAATCGGCAGGGGGCGCGGATCACAGATACGCAGTATTTT.

This clone turned up a few times. The J gene is TRBJ2-5, the V gene TRBV5-6, with 7 bases matching TRBD1. From germline, CDR1 is SGHDT and CDR2 YYEEEE. This CDR3 has 13 residues. The junction had 8 bases not matched to a gene; V was cut back by 7 bases and J by 5 bases. DNA for the CDR3: TGTGCCAGCCTCAACAGGGGACAGGAGACCCAGTACTTC. Translating it yields CASLNRGQETQYF.

The chain joins TRBV30 to TRBJ1-1, with D unclear. Germline CDR1 is GTSNPN and CDR2 is SVGIG (reference sequence). V dropped 1 base and J dropped 0 bases, with 12 bases sitting between them. The CDR3 is made up of 15 amino acids. The CDR3 nucleotides read TGTGCCTGGAGTGGGGCCGGGAGGGTGAACACTGAAGCTTTCTTT. Translating it yields CAWSGAGRVNTEAFF.

V gene TRBV29-1 combines with J gene TRBJ2-1, with 8 bases identical to TRBD2. Losses at the gene ends were 3 bases for V and 5 bases for J; bases not matched to a gene: 6. CDR3 length: 14 residues. The germline V gene encodes CDR1 SQVTM and CDR2 ANQGSEA. Here the CDR3 reads CSVEPTSAHNEQFF. DNA of the CDR3: TGCAGCGTTGAGCCGACTAGCGCCCACAATGAGCAGTTCTTC.

This sequence joins TRBV29-1 and TRBJ2-1; TRBD2 matches 10 bases. V was clipped by 1 base and J by 9 bases; unmatched bases: 9. The V gene's germline CDR1 is SQVTM and CDR2 ANQGSEA. This CDR3 region has 15 residues. The CDR3 coding sequence is TGCAGCGTTGAAGCCTTGACCGGGACTAGCGCTGAGCAGTTCTTC. It encodes CSVEALTGTSAEQFF.

This clone was picked up a small number of times. The chain employs TRBV11-2 and TRBJ2-7; D perhaps matches TRBD1 (6 bases). Germline values: CDR1 SGHAT, CDR2 FQNNGV. V lost 1 base and J 6 bases, leaving 16 bases between the germline ends. CDR3 length: 15 amino acids. Written as DNA, the CDR3 is TGTGCCAGCAGCTTAGCTTCTCGGACAGCAGGCGAGCAGTACTTC. Translation: CASSLASRTAGEQYF.

This clone has a handful of counts. The chain joins TRBV18 to TRBJ2-7; 7 nucleotides line up with TRBD2. Looked up from germline, CDR1 is KGHSH and CDR2 is LQKENI. V shed 8 bases and J 5 bases; nucleotides not matched to a gene: 12. This CDR3 spans 14 amino acids. The CDR3 sequence: CASETDSGVHEQYF. In DNA form, the CDR3 reads TGTGCCAGCGAGACTGACAGCGGGGTCCACGAGCAGTACTTC.

This clone has a handful of counts. V is TRBV29-1 and J is TRBJ1-2, with TRBD1 matching 7 bases. CDR1 is SQVTM and CDR2 is ANQGSEA in the germline V gene. V shed 4 bases and J 4 bases; nucleotides not matched to a gene: 6. This CDR3 is built from 13 residues. This CDR3 reads CSVGGQWLYGYTF. For the CDR3, the DNA is TGCAGCGTTGGGGGACAGTGGCTCTATGGCTACACCTTC. The complete variable domain, with remaining parts taken from reference TRBV29-1 and TRBJ1-2, reads SAVISQKPSRDICQRGTSLTIQCQVDSQVTMMFWYRQQPGQSLTLIATANQGSEATYESGFVIDKFPISRPNLTFSTLTVSNMSPEDSSIYLCSVGGQWLYGYTFGSGTRLTVV.

This CDR3 is CASSLASGPDRYF. CDR3 coding DNA: TGTGCCAGCTCACTCGCTAGCGGACCAGATCGATACTTC. The chain combines TRBV18 with TRBJ2-7; 7 nucleotides align to TRBD2. This CDR3 has 13 residues. CDR1 and CDR2 (germline): KGHSH, LQKENI. Trimming cost V 4 bases and J 13 bases; bases outside gene matches: 13.